The sequence of this TCR beta chain was determined in a study of blood T cell repertoires in COVID-19. Looking at the study overall: The United States, Italy and Spain supplied acute and convalescent COVID-19 samples. The cDNA or gDNA used as material had been derived from T cells, B-cell-depleted T cells, or PBMCs.

Germline V gene lookup returns CDR1 LNHDA and CDR2 SQIVND (reference sequence). This CDR3 is built from 16 residues. Trimming removed 5 bases from V and 1 base from J, with 17 bases in between. Per the authors' pipeline: Cell counts per sample came from amplifying reference gene primers. The data were produced by immunoSEQ multiplex PCR, yet TCRdb's version contains in-frame clones alone and is incomplete. That table supplies the V and J calls and clone size; D and trimming were determined from the DNA. The table lists nearly 350,000 clones, 80% to 90% of them singletons. Sequencing was performed on peripheral blood. The source of this sequence is a man aged 30 to 45 with active or convalescent COVID-19. The V and J genes are TRBV19 and TRBJ1-1; TRBD1 is a possible D gene (5 bases). The CDR3 DNA is TGTGCCAGTAGTGATCGACAGCTTTTCCCGAACACTGAAGCTTTCTTT. Protein product: CASSDRQLFPNTEAFF.